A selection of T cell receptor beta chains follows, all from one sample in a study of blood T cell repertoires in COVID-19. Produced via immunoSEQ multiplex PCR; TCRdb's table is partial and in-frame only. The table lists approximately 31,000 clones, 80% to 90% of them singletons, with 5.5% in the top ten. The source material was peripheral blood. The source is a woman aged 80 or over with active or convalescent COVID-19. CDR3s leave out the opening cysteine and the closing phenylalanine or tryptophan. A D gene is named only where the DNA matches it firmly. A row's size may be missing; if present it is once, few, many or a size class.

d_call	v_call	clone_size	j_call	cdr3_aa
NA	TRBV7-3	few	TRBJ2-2	ASSLSRGLGEEELF
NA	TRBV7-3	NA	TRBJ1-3	ASSFLGGVSGNTIY
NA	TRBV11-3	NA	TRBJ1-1	ASSLGPTLPMNTEAF
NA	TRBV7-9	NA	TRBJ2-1	ASSPLWWARNEQF
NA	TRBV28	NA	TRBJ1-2	ASSLSPGANYGYT
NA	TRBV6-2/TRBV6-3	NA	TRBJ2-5	ASSKGEGDQETQY
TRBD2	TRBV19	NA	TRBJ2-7	AGPWTSSIRWEQY
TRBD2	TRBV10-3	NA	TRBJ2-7	AISESSGGVAEQY
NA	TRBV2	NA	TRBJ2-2	ASRGGMNTGELF
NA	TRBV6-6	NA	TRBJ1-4	ASNPGVVANEKLF
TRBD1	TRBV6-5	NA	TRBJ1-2	ASTRDRGRGYGYT
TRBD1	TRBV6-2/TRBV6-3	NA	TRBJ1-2	ASSHRGTVRGYT
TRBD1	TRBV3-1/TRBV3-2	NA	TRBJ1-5	ASSQDPAGGPSNQPQH
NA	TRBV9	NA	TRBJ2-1	ASSTGVANYNEQF
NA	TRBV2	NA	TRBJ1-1	ASSGGINTEAF
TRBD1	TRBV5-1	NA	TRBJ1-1	ASSSRGLGMNTEAF
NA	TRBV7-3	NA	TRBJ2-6	ASSLMSSGANVLT
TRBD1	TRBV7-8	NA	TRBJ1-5	ASSQTGDNQPQH
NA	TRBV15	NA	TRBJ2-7	ATSRGAFGEQY
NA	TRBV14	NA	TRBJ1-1	ASSRTQAGTEAF
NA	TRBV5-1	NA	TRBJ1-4	ASSLATATNEKLF
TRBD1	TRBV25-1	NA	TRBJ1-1	ASSLSGGQGVSEAF
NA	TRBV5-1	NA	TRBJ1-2	ASSPQDSVYGYT
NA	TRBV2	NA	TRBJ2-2	ASSPTSAGTGELF
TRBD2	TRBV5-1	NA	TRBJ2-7	ASSRTSGGTYEQY
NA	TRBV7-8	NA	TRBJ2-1	ASSPRLVTNEQF
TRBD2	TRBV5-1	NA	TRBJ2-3	ASSRNLAGGKTDTQY
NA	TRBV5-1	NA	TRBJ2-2	ASSLDPNVPHTGELF
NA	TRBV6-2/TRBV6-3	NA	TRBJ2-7	ASSSLGATIHEQY
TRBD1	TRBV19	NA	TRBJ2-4	ASSGGQGSSLAKNIQY
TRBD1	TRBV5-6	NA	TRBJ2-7	ASSPWTGSTYEQY
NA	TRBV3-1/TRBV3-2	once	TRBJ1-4	ASSQGQQSWEKLF
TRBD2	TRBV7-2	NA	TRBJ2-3	ASSLRLAGGGTDTQY
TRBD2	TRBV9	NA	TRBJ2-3	ASSGSSGRFLDTQY
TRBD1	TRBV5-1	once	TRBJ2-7	ASSFRDRAYEQY
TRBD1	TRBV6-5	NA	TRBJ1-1	ASSGGGLNTEAF
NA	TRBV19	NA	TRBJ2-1	ASSISGIGGNEQF
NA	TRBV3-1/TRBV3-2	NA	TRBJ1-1	ASSTARGTEAF
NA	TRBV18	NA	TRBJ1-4	ASSPDRRDEKLF
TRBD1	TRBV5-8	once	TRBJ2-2	ASRGGQAVNTGELF
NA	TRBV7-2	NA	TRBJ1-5	ASSLESSTGPQH
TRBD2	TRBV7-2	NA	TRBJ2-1	ASSFGLAGEGFEGEQF
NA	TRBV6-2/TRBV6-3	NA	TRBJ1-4	ASSPVEEATNEKLF
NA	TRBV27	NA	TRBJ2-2	ASTRVKGTGELF
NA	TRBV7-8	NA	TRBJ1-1	ASSQQRNTEAF
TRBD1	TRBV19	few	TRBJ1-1	ATNTPGTENTEAF
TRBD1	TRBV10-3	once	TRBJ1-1	AISTPGQGYTEAF
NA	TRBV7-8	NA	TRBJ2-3	ASSTQGRDTQY